The 7 T cell receptor beta chains below were found in one sample sequenced in a study of T-cell reconstitution after alpha-beta-depleted transplantation in children. The TCRbeta library incorporated unique molecular identifiers. TCRdb reprocessed the PCR reads via MiXCR and lists one record per CDR3 protein. The table includes around 410,000 distinct CDR3 sequences, about 11% detected once. The sample consisted of PBMCs from the stem cell graft donor, taken from the stem cell graft. The source is a human donor who donated a stem cell graft to a child with acute myeloid leukemia.

The gene calls are TRBV6-2 or TRBV6-3 and TRBJ2-2, with D possibly being TRBD2 (6 bases). The CDR3 runs to 14 residues. Germline loops: CDR1 MNHEY, CDR2 SVGEGT. The ends were cut back, 6 bases at V and 4 bases at J, with 12 bases in the middle. CDR3 amino acids: CASRFGTGTGELFF. CDR3 DNA sequence: TGTGCCAGCAGGTTTGGGACTGGCACCGGGGAGCTGTTTTTT.

This clonotype occurred many times. The gene calls are TRBV20-1 and TRBJ2-7; D perhaps matches TRBD1 (5 bases). The germline V and J ends were trimmed by 2 bases and 3 bases, with 11 bases remaining between them. Germline V CDR1 and CDR2: DFQATT, SNEGSKA (reference sequence). This CDR3 comprises 13 residues. This chain's CDR3 is CSARLNDSYEQYV. The CDR3, as DNA: TGCAGTGCTAGACTTAATGACAGCTACGAGCAGTACGTC.

The rearrangement joins TRBV7-2 to TRBJ2-5, with D unresolved. The germline V gene has CDR1 SGHTA and CDR2 FQGNSA. Trimming shortened V by 5 bases and J by 0 bases, and 10 bases separated the two germline ends. The CDR3 spans 14 residues. CDR3 residues: CASSALGYQETQYF. DNA for the CDR3: TGTGCCAGCAGCGCCCTAGGGTACCAAGAGACCCAGTACTTC.

The chain has TRBV7-8 and TRBJ1-5; a possible D gene is TRBD1 (6 bases). CDR3 length equals 15 residues. V gave up 3 bases and J gave up 3 bases, with 12 bases separating them. Germline loops: CDR1 SGHVS, CDR2 FQNEAQ. The CDR3 nucleotides read TGTGCCAGCAGCTTGACAGGAATCAACAATCAGCCCCAGCATTTT. Translated, it gives CASSLTGINNQPQHF.

This clonotype appeared a few times. The V and J genes are TRBV7-8 and TRBJ2-1; 7 nucleotides line up with TRBD2. Looked up from germline, CDR1 is SGHVS and CDR2 is FQNEAQ. J was trimmed by 0 bases and V by 6 bases; bases with no gene match: 8. The CDR3 runs 16 residues. CDR3 nucleotide sequence: TGTGCCAGCAGAGACGTAGCGGGTAGCTCCTACAATGAGCAGTTCTTC. It is translated as CASRDVAGSSYNEQFF.

The chain couples TRBV20-1 to TRBJ1-1; D is perhaps TRBD1 (5 bases). Looked up from germline, CDR1 is DFQATT and CDR2 is SNEGSKA (reference sequence). Trimming pared 6 bases from V and 1 base from J, leaving 15 bases between. The length of the CDR3 is 14 residues. Written as DNA, the CDR3 is TGCAGTGCCACCTACGGACACCAGAACACTGAAGCTTTCTTT. Translation: CSATYGHQNTEAFF.

The rearrangement joins TRBV30 to TRBJ1-1, with D maybe TRBD1 (5 bases). V was pared by 4 bases and J by 4 bases, with 13 bases between. Per the germline V gene, CDR1 is GTSNPN and CDR2 is SVGIG (reference sequence). The CDR3 is made up of 13 amino acids. The CDR3 loop is CAWNQWGFTEAFF. Written as DNA, the CDR3 is TGTGCCTGGAACCAGTGGGGGTTCACTGAAGCTTTCTTT.